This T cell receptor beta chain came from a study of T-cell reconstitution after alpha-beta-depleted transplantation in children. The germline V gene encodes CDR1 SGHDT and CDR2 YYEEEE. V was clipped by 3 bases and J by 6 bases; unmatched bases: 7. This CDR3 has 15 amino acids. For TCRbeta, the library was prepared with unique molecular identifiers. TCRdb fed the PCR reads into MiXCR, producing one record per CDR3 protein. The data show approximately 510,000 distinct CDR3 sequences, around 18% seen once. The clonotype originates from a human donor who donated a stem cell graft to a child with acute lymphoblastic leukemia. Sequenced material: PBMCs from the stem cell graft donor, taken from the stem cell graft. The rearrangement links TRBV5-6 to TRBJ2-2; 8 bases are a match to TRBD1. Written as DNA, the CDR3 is TGTGCCAGCAGCTCATGGACAGGGATGCCCGGGGAGCTGTTTTTT. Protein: CASSSWTGMPGELFF.